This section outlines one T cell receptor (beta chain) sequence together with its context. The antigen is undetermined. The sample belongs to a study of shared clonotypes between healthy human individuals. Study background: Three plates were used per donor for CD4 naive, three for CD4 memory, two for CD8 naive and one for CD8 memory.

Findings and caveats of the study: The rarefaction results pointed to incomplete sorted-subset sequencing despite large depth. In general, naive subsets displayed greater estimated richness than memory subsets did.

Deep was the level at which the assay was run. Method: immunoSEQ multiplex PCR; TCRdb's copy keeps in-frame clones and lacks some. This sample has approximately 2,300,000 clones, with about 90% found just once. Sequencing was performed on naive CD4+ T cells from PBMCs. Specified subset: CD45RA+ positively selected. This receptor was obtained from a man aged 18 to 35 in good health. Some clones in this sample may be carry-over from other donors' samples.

CDR3 in amino acids: CASKGDNQPQHF. The CDR3 DNA is TGTGCCAGCAAGGGGGACAATCAGCCCCAGCATTTT. J is TRBJ1-5 and V is TRBV2; perhaps TRBD1 as D (6 bases). The germline V gene encodes CDR1 SNHLY and CDR2 FYNNEI. Trimming shortened V by 7 bases and J by 3 bases, and 7 bases separated the two germline ends. The CDR3 totals 12 residues.